The TCR beta chain under discussion was sequenced for a study of control samples from healthy donors and cancer patients. The table lists this clone with a count of one. After removal of 0 bases from V and 5 bases from J, the junction contained 4 bases not matched to a gene. The CDR3 contains 15 residues. In germline, CDR1 is LGHDT, CDR2 YNNKEL (reference sequence). Using immunoSEQ multiplex PCR, the repertoire was profiled, and TCRdb retains in-frame clones only, with some absent. The repertoire consists of 120,000 or so clones, with approximately 92% occurring once and the leading ten covering about 0.6%.

The chain recombines TRBV3-1 (or the pseudogene TRBV3-2) with TRBJ2-3; 8 bases align to TRBD2. The specimen was PBMCs. The origin of this receptor is an elderly man with head and neck cancer. This CDR3 reads CASSQDGAGGDTQYF. As DNA, the CDR3 is TGTGCCAGCAGCCAAGACGGCGCGGGAGGAGATACGCAGTATTTT.